This T cell receptor beta chain was documented in a study of cytomegalovirus exposure and HLA in healthy donors (TCRdb year 2017). About the investigation overall: According to a later analysis, one platform produced both the 120 validation repertoires and the 720 or so repertoires of the first cohort. The study aimed to test whether signatures of past pathogen exposure could be identified by cataloging public T cell receptors. A separate validation cohort of roughly 120 different subjects was used in addition to the roughly 720-subject first cohort. The study combined high-throughput TCR immunosequencing, statistical association of individual TCRs with disease status, and machine learning to predict cytomegalovirus infection status.

CDR1 is given as SEHNR and CDR2 as FQNEAQ, both from the germline V gene (reference sequence). The CDR3 runs 16 residues from the cysteine to the phenylalanine. Only CDR3 DNA is held: 48 bases, read in frame from base 1. V is pared back by 5 bases and J by 9 bases, with 20 bases lying between the germline termini. Study-level results and caveats: According to the authors, the approach could potentially be generalized to other disease states and immunological phenotypes. Across donors, most TCR sequences were observed very rarely, whereas some public TCRs were present in many individuals. A few of the identified cytomegalovirus-associated TCR beta chains were confirmed in vitro to be specific for cytomegalovirus antigens. Of the cluster scores, about 94% were above 0 in a later analysis, which found that TCRs clustered in the first cohort also tended to co-occur in the approximately 130 validation repertoires. The validation cohort had no HLA typing available for a later analysis, so co-occurrence within that cohort was assessed over all 120 or so repertoires. In both the original and validation cohorts, the classifier was reported to diagnose cytomegalovirus status with high specificity and sensitivity. In the study, 150 to 200 TCR beta chains were listed as associated with cytomegalovirus.

The donors belonged to the validation cohort of over a hundred subjects, which was separate from the roughly 680-subject first cohort. The receptor library was made with the immunoSEQ multiplex PCR assay. The published analysis was carried out like this. A statistical classification framework was built to diagnose cytomegalovirus status from the catalog of TCR beta chain sequences. Drawn from immuneACCESS, this table holds only the in-frame rearrangements with V and J called that TCRdb kept. Clones are partly lost; checked studies trace under half to an unresolved V gene and leave the rest unexplained. That table gives V, J and clone size, and the DNA gave D and trimming. The sample contains 200,000 to 250,000 clones, around four fifths of them found a single time. Less than 7% of the sample is taken by the ten largest. As to this clone: Its antigen remains undetermined. No base-level quality is on record; no much larger clone is a single base apart.

The receptor's source is a woman in her late teens or twenties in good health and CMV-seronegative. This chain joins TRBV7-9 to TRBJ1-6; possibly the D gene is TRBD1, per 6 matching bases. Specimen: PBMCs. The nucleotides are TGTGCCAGCAGCCCGATAGGGGGGAGCCGAAGTTCACCCCTCCACTTT. Its translation reads: CASSPIGGSRSSPLHF.